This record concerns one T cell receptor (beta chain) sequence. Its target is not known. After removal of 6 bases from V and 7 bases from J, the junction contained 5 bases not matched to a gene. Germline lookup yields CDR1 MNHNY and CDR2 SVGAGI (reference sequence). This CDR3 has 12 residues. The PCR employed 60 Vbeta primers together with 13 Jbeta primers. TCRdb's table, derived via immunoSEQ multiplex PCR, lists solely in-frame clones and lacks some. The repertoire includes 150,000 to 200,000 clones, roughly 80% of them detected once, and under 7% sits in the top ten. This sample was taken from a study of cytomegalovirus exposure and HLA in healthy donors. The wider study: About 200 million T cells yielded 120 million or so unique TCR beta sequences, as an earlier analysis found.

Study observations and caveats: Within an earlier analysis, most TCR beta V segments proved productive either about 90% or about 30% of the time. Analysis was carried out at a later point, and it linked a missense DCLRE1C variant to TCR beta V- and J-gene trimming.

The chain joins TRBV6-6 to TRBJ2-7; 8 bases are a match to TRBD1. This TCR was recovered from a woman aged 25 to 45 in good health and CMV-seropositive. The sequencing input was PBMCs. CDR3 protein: CASRTGGREQYF. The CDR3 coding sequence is TGTGCCAGCAGAACAGGGGGTCGGGAGCAGTACTTC.